The present TCR beta chain was sequenced within a study of cytomegalovirus exposure and HLA in healthy donors. Looking at the study overall: The study's early data release held tens of millions of unique TCRs from HLA-typed donors.

Study-level points and caveats: Altogether, 150 to 200 TCR beta chains were recorded as cytomegalovirus-associated. More than 15,000 TCR beta sequences were associated with HLA alleles at 0.05 false discovery rate in a later analysis.

As for this clone: Its antigen remains unknown.

13 Jbeta primers and 60 Vbeta primers were used for the PCR. Profiling relied on immunoSEQ multiplex PCR, and the TCRdb table lists in-frame clones only, not all of them. The sample contains about 160,000 clones, 60% to 85% of which appear only once. Germline V gene sequence: CDR1 LNHDA, CDR2 SQIVND (reference sequence). V lost 5 bases and J lost 6, with 17 bases in between. This CDR3 spans 15 amino acids. Sequencing was done on a sample of PBMCs. This rearrangement joins TRBV19 to TRBJ1-5, with TRBD1 as a possible D gene (5 bases). This TCR was sampled from a man in his forties or fifties in good health and CMV-seropositive. The CDR3 DNA follows: TGTGCCAGTAGTTTAACCAGGGTGCGCGGTCAGCCCCAGCATTTT. Translating gives CASSLTRVRGQPQHF.